This entry lists 13 T cell receptor beta chains sequenced from one sample in a study of T cell responses to AZD1222 COVID-19 vaccine (dated by TCRdb to the early 2020s). This specimen's time point label, interpreted: baseline before first vaccination. Library prep was done by the immunoSEQ multiplex PCR assay. The source is immuneACCESS, and TCRdb retained only in-frame sequences with V and J called. Part of the clones is not carried over; for the studies checked, unresolved V genes explain less than half of this, and the remainder is unexplained. In all, the sample holds about 110,000 clones, and 85% to 90% of those were seen once. In total, the top ten clones hold over 3% of the sample. This specimen consisted of peripheral blood, obtained on day 0 of AZD1222 vaccination. Receptors were obtained from an adult in good health.

The chain carries TRBV6-5 and TRBJ1-1; D is unresolved. This CDR3 comprises 15 residues. The germline CDR1 and CDR2 sequences are MNHEY and SVGAGI. Trimming removed 4 bases at V and 1 base at J, with 13 bases between. Here the CDR3 DNA reads TGTGCCAGCAGTTCCCCGCGAACGTGGAACACTGAAGCTTTCTTT. Amino acid sequence: CASSSPRTWNTEAFF.

The chain uses TRBV3-1 (or the pseudogene TRBV3-2) and TRBJ1-2; D not certain. V was shortened by 0 bases and J by 8 bases, with 13 bases between the two germline ends. This CDR3 has 14 amino acids. Germline lookup yields CDR1 LGHDT and CDR2 YNNKEL (reference sequence). The CDR3 region has the DNA TGTGCCAGCAGCCAAGAGGGCTCCGCGGGGGGCTACACCTTC. This encodes CASSQEGSAGGYTF.

This chain joins TRBV5-6 and TRBJ2-7; tentatively, D is TRBD1 or TRBD2 (5 bases each). Germline V gene data show CDR1 as SGHDT and CDR2 as YYEEEE. This CDR3 is 15 amino acids long. Trimming left V 6 bases short and J 0 bases short, with 16 bases between. The CDR3 loop is CASNRWGTSSYEQYF. The CDR3 DNA follows: TGTGCCAGCAACAGGTGGGGGACGAGCTCCTACGAGCAGTACTTC.

The V call is TRBV7-9, the J call TRBJ2-1; D is perhaps TRBD1 (5 bases). This CDR3 region has 16 residues. Germline CDR1 is SEHNR and CDR2 is FQNEAQ (reference sequence). Deletions cut 1 base from V and 0 bases from J, with 10 bases between. The CDR3 here is CASSLGAGLSYNEQFF. DNA for the CDR3: TGTGCCAGCAGCTTAGGTGCAGGGCTCTCCTACAATGAGCAGTTCTTC.

The genes are TRBV28 and TRBJ2-2; D might be TRBD2 (6 bases). The CDR3 is 13 residues long. Germline lookup yields CDR1 MDHEN and CDR2 SYDVKM. V lost 8 bases and J lost 4, with 11 bases in between. The CDR3 nucleotides read TGTGCCAGCGTCCGGGGGAGCACCGGGGAGCTGTTTTTT. This gives the protein CASVRGSTGELFF.

V is TRBV5-1 and J is TRBJ1-1; no definite D call. Trimming stripped 3 bases from V and 1 base from J, with 7 bases between. The V gene's germline CDR1 is SGHRS and CDR2 YFSETQ. The CDR3 has 13 residues. The CDR3 loop is CASSSRGNTEAFF. The CDR3 coding sequence is TGCGCCAGCAGCTCTCGGGGGAACACTGAAGCTTTCTTT. The full variable domain, completed using reference TRBV5-1 and TRBJ1-1, is KAGVTQTPRYLIKTRGQQVTLSCSPISGHRSVSWYQQTPGQGLQFLFEYFSETQRNKGNFPGRFSGRQFSNSRSEMNVSTLELGDSALYLCASSSRGNTEAFFGQGTRLTVV.

The V and J genes are TRBV28 and TRBJ1-2; TRBD1 matches at 10 bases. V was pared by 4 bases and J by 3 bases, with 5 bases of the junction left unmatched. The germline gives CDR1 MDHEN, CDR2 SYDVKM. The CDR3 consists of 15 residues. The CDR3 coding sequence is TGTGCCAGCAGTTCCTCCGGGACAGGGGACTATGGCTACACCTTC. This gives the protein CASSSSGTGDYGYTF.

The chain is built from TRBV18 and TRBJ1-1; the match to TRBD1 covers 7 bases. V lost 1 base to trimming and J lost 2 bases; unmatched junction nucleotides: 4. The CDR3 contains 15 residues. The germline gives CDR1 KGHSH, CDR2 LQKENI. CDR3 loop: CASSPLQGRNTEAFF. Here the CDR3 DNA reads TGTGCCAGCTCACCACTACAGGGGCGCAACACTGAAGCTTTCTTT.

The rearrangement uses TRBV6-2 or TRBV6-3 and TRBJ1-2, with D unresolved. This CDR3 spans 12 amino acids. The V end was cut by 4 bases, the J end by 4 bases, with 7 bases between. The germline V gene encodes CDR1 MNHEY and CDR2 SVGEGT. The CDR3 region is CASSSSVYGYTF. DNA for the CDR3: TGTGCCAGCAGTTCCTCGGTCTATGGCTACACCTTC.

The sample holds many counts of this clone. The rearrangement uses TRBV6-5 and TRBJ1-2; possible D gene TRBD1, 6 bases. The germline V gene has CDR1 MNHEY and CDR2 SVGAGI. The CDR3 extends over 14 amino acids. Trimming removed 3 bases from V and 5 bases from J, with 13 bases in between. CDR3 DNA: TGTGCCAGCAGTTATCTGGGGGACACGTATGGCTACACCTTC. Amino acids: CASSYLGDTYGYTF.

This chain links TRBV2 with TRBJ1-2; D not resolved. V was trimmed by 4 bases and J by 8 bases, leaving 8 bases between them. This CDR3 comprises 11 residues. Germline loops: CDR1 SNHLY, CDR2 FYNNEI. The DNA of the CDR3 is TGTGCCAGCAGTGTCACCCACGGCTACACCTTC. Its protein is CASSVTHGYTF.

V gene TRBV19 combines with J gene TRBJ1-1, with 9 bases fitting TRBD1. Trimming took 5 bases from V and 5 from J; bases not matched to a gene: 6. In germline, CDR1 is LNHDA, CDR2 SQIVND (reference sequence). The CDR3 extends over 14 amino acids. The CDR3, as DNA: TGTGCCAGTAGTTACAGGGGGCTGGGAACTGAAGCTTTCTTT. Translating gives CASSYRGLGTEAFF.

The chain has TRBV5-4 and TRBJ1-1; TRBD1 is a possible D gene (5 bases). V was trimmed by 0 bases and J by 2 bases, leaving 14 bases between them. CDR3 length: 16 amino acids. Germline lookup yields CDR1 SGHNT and CDR2 YYREEE (reference sequence). In nucleotides, the CDR3 is TGTGCCAGCAGCTTGGCTTCCCAGGGACGAAACACTGAAGCTTTCTTT. Its translation: CASSLASQGRNTEAFF.